Shown below are 2 T cell receptor beta chains from a single sample sequenced in a study of OX40 agonist ivuxolimab in advanced cancers. Assay: immunoSEQ multiplex PCR; the TCRdb copy retains only in-frame clones and omits some. This table has some 95,000 clones, approximately 90% appearing once. The sequencing used CD4+ or CD8+ T cells sorted from blood, collected in a trial of the OX40 agonist ivuxolimab. These receptors all stem from an adult with an advanced solid tumor such as melanoma, head and neck, liver or kidney cancer.

The V and J genes are TRBV7-3 and TRBJ1-5; possibly TRBD1 for D (5 bases). The length of the CDR3 is 15 residues. V was shortened by 0 bases and J by 7 bases, with 13 bases between the two germline ends. The germline CDR1 and CDR2 sequences are SGHTA and FQGTGA. This CDR3 reads CASSLTLGVGQPQHF. CDR3 DNA sequence: TGTGCCAGCAGCTTAACCTTAGGGGTTGGACAGCCCCAGCATTTT. The entire variable domain, with the rest obtained from reference TRBV7-3 and TRBJ1-5, is as follows: GAGVSQTPSNKVTEKGKYVELRCDPISGHTALYWYRQSLGQGPEFLIYFQGTGAADDSGLPNDRFFAVRPEGSVSTLKIQRTERGDSAVYLCASSLTLGVGQPQHFGDGTRLSIL.

This chain joins TRBV18 and TRBJ2-5, with TRBD1 identical over 9 bases. CDR3 length: 15 residues. Germline V CDR1 and CDR2: KGHSH, LQKENI. Trimming removed 3 bases from V and 2 bases from J; junction bases left unmatched: 4. This CDR3 is CASSPGQGIQETQYF. In DNA, the CDR3 is TGTGCCAGCTCACCTGGACAGGGGATACAAGAGACCCAGTACTTC.